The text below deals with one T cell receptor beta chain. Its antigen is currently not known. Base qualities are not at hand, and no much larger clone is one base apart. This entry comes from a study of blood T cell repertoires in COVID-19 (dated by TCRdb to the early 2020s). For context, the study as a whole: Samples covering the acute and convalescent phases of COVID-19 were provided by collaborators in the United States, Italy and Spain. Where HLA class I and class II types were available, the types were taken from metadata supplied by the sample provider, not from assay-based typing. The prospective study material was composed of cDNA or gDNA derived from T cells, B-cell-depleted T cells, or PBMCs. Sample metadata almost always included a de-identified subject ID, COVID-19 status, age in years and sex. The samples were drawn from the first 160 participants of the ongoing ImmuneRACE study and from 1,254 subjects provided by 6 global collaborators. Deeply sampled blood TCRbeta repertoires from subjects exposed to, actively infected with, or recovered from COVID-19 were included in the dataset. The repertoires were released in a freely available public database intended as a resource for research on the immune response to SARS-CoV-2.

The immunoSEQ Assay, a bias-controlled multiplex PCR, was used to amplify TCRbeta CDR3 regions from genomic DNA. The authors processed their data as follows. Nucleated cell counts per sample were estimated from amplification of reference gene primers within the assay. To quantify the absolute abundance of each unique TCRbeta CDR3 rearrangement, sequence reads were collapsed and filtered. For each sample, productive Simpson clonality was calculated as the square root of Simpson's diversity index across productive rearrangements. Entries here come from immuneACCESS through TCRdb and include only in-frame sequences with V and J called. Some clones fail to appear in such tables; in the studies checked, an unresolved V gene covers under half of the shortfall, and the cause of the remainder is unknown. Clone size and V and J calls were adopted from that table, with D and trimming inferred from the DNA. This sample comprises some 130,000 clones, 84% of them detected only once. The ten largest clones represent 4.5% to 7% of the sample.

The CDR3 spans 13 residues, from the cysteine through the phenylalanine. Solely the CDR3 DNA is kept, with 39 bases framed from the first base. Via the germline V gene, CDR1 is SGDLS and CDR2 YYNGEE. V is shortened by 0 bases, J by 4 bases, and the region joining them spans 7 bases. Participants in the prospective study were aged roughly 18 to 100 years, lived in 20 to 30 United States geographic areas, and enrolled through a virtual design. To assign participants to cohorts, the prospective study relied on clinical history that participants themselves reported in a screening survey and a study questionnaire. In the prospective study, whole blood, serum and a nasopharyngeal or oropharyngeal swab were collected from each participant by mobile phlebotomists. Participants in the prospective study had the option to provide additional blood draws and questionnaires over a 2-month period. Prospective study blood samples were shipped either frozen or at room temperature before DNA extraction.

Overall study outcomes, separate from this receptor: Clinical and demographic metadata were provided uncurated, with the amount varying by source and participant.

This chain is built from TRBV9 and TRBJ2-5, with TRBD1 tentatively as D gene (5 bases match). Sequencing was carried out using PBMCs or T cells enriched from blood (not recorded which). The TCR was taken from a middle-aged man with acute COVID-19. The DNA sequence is TGTGCCAGCAGCGTAGCAGGGTCAGAGACCCAGTACTTC. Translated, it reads CASSVAGSETQYF.